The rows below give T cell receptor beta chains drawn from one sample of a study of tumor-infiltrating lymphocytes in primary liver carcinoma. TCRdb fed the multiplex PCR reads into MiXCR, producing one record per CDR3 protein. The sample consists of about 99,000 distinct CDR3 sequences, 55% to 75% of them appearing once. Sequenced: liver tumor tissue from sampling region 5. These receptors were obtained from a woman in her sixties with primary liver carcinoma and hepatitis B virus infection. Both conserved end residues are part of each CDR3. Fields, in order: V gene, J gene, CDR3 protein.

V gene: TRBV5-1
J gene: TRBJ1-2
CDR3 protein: CASSLGQENYGYTF

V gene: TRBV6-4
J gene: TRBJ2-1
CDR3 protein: CASSDSTSGRVLFF

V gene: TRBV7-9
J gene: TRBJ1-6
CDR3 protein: CASNLDGINSPLHF

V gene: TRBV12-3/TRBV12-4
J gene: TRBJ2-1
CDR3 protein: CASKTGTNKDNEQFF

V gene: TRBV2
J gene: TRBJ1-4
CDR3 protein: CASSGQGRKKLFF

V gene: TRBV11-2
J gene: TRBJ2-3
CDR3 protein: CASSTRLQGADTQYF

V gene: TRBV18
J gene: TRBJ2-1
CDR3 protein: CASSPLVDNEHFF

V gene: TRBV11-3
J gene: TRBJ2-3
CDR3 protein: CASNQRSGIVTSTDTQYF

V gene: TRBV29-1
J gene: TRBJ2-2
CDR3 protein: CSVSGTIATGELFF

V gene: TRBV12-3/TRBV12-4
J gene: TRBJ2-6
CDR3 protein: CVSSPTSGTGRSEANVLTF

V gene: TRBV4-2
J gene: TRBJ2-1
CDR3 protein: CASRPATNEQFF

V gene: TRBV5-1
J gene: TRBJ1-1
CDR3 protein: CASSLAGMAGTEAFF

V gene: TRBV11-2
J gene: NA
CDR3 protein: CASSLGSSTGEQYF

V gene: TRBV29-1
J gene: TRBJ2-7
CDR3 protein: CSIEVGYEQYF

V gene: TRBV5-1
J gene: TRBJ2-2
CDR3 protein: CASSPVRGPYTGELFF

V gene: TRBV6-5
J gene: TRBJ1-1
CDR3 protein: CASSYSVGLNTEAFF

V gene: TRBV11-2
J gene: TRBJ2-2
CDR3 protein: CASSLGLAGPGGLFF

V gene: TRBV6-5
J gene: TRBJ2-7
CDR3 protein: CASSTGSREQYF

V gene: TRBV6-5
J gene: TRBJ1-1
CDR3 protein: CASSAGPRGNTGAFF

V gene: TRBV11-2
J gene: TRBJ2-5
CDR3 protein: CASCEGTRIETQYF

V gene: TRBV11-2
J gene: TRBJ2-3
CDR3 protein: CASSLRRGNTQYF

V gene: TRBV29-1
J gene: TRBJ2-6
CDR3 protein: CSVEGISGANVLTF

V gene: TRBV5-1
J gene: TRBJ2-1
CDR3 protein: CPSSPDDLKSPYNEQFF

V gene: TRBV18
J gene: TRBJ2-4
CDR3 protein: CASSPPSTGAKNIQYF

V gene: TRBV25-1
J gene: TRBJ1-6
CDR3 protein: CASSGTGNSPLHF

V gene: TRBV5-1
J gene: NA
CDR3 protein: CASSFAVAGWSTDTQHF

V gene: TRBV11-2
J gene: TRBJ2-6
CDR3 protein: CARSPPSGTNVMTF

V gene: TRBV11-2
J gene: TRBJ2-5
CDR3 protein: CASSWDREETQYF

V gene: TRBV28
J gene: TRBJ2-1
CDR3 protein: CASSSLQRGIGEEQFF

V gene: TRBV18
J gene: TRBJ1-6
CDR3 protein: CASSGFDSPLHF

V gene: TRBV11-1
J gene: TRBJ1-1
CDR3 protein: CASSPGQKNTEAFF

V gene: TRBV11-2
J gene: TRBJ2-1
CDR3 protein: CASSLGASYNGQIF

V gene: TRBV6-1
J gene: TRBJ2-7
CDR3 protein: CAISEAFEGYEQYF